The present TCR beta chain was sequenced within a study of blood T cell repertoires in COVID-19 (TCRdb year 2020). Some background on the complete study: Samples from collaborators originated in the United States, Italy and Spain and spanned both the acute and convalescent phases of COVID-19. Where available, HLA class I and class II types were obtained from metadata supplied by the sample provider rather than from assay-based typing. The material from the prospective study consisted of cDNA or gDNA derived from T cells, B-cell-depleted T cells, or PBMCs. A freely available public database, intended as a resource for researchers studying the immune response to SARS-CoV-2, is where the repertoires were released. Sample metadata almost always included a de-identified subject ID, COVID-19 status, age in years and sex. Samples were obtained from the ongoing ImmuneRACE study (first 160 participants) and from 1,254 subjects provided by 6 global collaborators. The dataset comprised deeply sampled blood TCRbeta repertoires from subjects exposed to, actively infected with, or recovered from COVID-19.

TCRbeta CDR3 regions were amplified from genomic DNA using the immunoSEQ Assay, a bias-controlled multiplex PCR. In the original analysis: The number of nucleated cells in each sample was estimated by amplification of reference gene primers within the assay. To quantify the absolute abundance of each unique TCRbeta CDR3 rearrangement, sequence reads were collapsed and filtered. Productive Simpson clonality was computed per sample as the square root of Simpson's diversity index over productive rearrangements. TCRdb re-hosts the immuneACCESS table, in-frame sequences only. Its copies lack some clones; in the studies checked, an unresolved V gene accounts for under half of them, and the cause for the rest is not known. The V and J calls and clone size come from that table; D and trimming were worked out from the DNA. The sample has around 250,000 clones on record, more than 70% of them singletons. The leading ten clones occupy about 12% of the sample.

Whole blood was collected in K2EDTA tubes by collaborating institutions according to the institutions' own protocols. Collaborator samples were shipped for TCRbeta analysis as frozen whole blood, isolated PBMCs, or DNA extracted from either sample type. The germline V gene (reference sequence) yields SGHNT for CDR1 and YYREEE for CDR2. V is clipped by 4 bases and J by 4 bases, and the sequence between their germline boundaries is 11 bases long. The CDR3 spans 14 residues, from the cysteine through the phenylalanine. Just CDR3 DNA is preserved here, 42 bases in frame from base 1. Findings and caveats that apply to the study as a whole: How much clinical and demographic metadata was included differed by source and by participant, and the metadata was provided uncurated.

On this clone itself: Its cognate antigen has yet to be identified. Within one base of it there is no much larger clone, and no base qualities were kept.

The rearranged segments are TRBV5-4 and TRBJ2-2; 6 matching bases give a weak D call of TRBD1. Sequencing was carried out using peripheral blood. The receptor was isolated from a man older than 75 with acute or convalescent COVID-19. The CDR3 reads CASSMDSSTGELFF. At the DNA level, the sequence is TGTGCCAGCAGCATGGACAGCTCCACCGGGGAGCTGTTTTTT.